A single sample gave rise to the 21 T cell receptor beta chains below, sequenced in a study of blood T cell repertoires in COVID-19. The table came from immunoSEQ multiplex PCR; TCRdb's copy has only in-frame clones and leaves some out. Here the sample spans 160,000 or so clones, just over 90% being singletons. Sequenced: peripheral blood. Receptors were obtained from a man aged 18 to 35 with acute or convalescent COVID-19.

Remarks on this clone: A read error may account for a junction end that differs from germline. V gene TRBV11-2 combines with J gene TRBJ2-5; 9 bases agree with TRBD1. Germline lookup yields CDR1 SGHAT and CDR2 FQNNGV. CDR3 length: 14 amino acids. The CDR3 region is CTSSSRQGEETQYF. CDR3 DNA sequence: TGTACCAGCAGCTCTCGACAGGGGGAAGAGACCCAGTACTTC.

The chain combines TRBV6-5 with TRBJ1-1; maybe TRBD1 (6 bases). The V and J ends lost 6 bases and 5 bases respectively, with 16 bases between them. The CDR3 length is 14 residues. Germline assignment: CDR1 MNHEY and CDR2 SVGAGI. In nucleotides, the CDR3 is TGTGCCAGCAGGGGCCTTGGGGGCTATACTGAAGCTTTCTTT. Its protein is CASRGLGGYTEAFF.

The chain joins TRBV5-1 to TRBJ1-3; D gene uncertain. Germline assignment: CDR1 SGHRS and CDR2 YFSETQ. The CDR3 is 16 amino acids. V was clipped by 5 bases and J by 0 bases, with 15 bases between them. The CDR3 reads CASRPTSGSSGNTIYF. CDR3 nucleotides: TGCGCCAGCAGGCCCACATCGGGGAGCTCTGGAAACACCATATATTTT.

This chain uses TRBV15 with TRBJ1-4, with D perhaps TRBD1 (6 bases). This CDR3 contains 14 residues. V was trimmed by 5 bases and J by 7 bases, leaving 14 bases between them. The germline V gene has CDR1 LNHNV and CDR2 YYDKDF (reference sequence). The CDR3 nucleotides read TGTGCCACCAGCGACCAGGGGCCCTCTGAAAAACTGTTTTTT. Translation: CATSDQGPSEKLFF.

The chain recombines TRBV7-9 with TRBJ2-7; 7 bases map to TRBD1. Germline V gene lookup returns CDR1 SEHNR and CDR2 FQNEAQ (reference sequence). The CDR3 is 15 amino acids. The junction had 6 bases not matched to a gene; V was cut back by 1 base and J by 3 bases. This CDR3 reads CASSLVGQTVYEQYF. The DNA for the CDR3 is TGTGCCAGCAGCTTAGTGGGACAGACCGTCTACGAGCAGTACTTC.

This chain connects TRBV4-1 to TRBJ2-1, with a possible D match to TRBD2 (5 bases). Per germline, CDR1 MGHRA and CDR2 YSYEKL. The CDR3 extends over 15 amino acids. The V end lost 6 bases, the J end lost 4 bases, and 16 bases lay between the germline ends. CDR3: CASSQLGTEYNEQFF. The CDR3 bases are TGCGCCAGCAGTCAACTAGGCACGGAATACAATGAGCAGTTCTTC.

The gene calls are TRBV5-1 and TRBJ1-1; tentatively, D is TRBD1 (6 bases). This CDR3 has 16 residues. V dropped 0 bases and J dropped 0 bases, with 12 bases sitting between them. CDR1 SGHRS and CDR2 YFSETQ come from the germline V gene. CDR3 amino acids: CASSLGTASMNTEAFF. CDR3 coding DNA: TGCGCCAGCAGCTTGGGGACAGCCTCTATGAACACTGAAGCTTTCTTT.

The chain joins TRBV5-4 to TRBJ2-7, with 13 bases that match TRBD2. The CDR3 runs 15 residues. The germline V gene encodes CDR1 SGHNT and CDR2 YYREEE (reference sequence). The ends lost 4 bases at V and 2 bases at J; junction bases unmatched: 3. The CDR3: CASSRGLAGAYEQYF. The CDR3 DNA reads TGTGCCAGCAGCCGCGGACTAGCGGGGGCCTACGAGCAGTACTTC.

The rearrangement links TRBV7-8 to TRBJ1-1; a weak D match, TRBD1 (5 bases). Deletions cut 1 base from V and 0 bases from J, with 9 bases between. CDR1 is SGHVS and CDR2 is FQNEAQ in the germline V gene. The CDR3 has 15 amino acids. The CDR3 sequence is CASSLEYRMNTEAFF. CDR3 DNA sequence: TGTGCCAGCAGCTTAGAATACAGGATGAACACTGAAGCTTTCTTT.

The chain has TRBV7-9 and TRBJ2-1, with 10 bases matching TRBD2. The CDR3 runs to 15 residues. The V and J ends lost 4 bases and 6 bases, in that order; junction bases with no gene match: 6. CDR1 is SEHNR and CDR2 is FQNEAQ in the germline V gene (reference sequence). The DNA of the CDR3 is TGTGCCAGCAGCTCCCTAGCGGGAGTATCCAATGAGCAGTTCTTC. Translated, it gives CASSSLAGVSNEQFF.

This chain connects TRBV30 to TRBJ2-1; D is ambiguous. CDR1 is GTSNPN and CDR2 is SVGIG in the germline V gene (reference sequence). The V end lost 2 bases, the J end lost 5 bases, and 10 bases lay between the germline ends. This CDR3 comprises 13 residues. The CDR3 protein is CAWSFSSHNEQFF. CDR3 DNA: TGTGCCTGGAGTTTTAGTTCTCACAATGAGCAGTTCTTC.

This clone was recorded once. The chain joins TRBV7-9 to TRBJ1-3, with D perhaps matching TRBD1 (5 bases). This CDR3 is built from 14 residues. Germline V lookup: CDR1 SEHNR, CDR2 FQNEAQ (reference sequence). Trimming took off 1 base at V and 4 bases at J, with 8 bases between the two ends. The DNA for the CDR3 is TGTGCCAGCAGCTTAGAGACAGCCGGAAACACCATATATTTT. This translates into CASSLETAGNTIYF.

The CDR3 here is CASRDFTAGVDGELFF. The CDR3 DNA is TGTGCCAGCAGAGATTTTACAGCGGGAGTGGATGGGGAGCTGTTTTTT. The genes are TRBV9 and TRBJ2-2; 8 bases are a match to TRBD2. J gave up 8 bases and V 5 bases, and 14 bases lay outside the gene matches. The V gene's germline CDR1 is SGDLS and CDR2 YYNGEE. The CDR3 has 16 amino acids. Complete variable domain (other parts from reference TRBV9 and TRBJ2-2): DSGVTQTPKHLITATGQRVTLRCSPRSGDLSVYWYQQSLDQGLQFLIQYYNGEERAKGNILERFSAQQFPDLHSELNLSSLELGDSALYFCASRDFTAGVDGELFFGEGSRLTVL.

This clone was found once. The CDR3 is CASSQDRALSGGYTF. In DNA, the CDR3 is TGTGCCAGCTCACAGGACAGGGCCCTATCGGGGGGCTACACCTTC. J is TRBJ1-2 and V is TRBV18; 8 nucleotides line up with TRBD1. The CDR3 extends over 15 amino acids. CDR1 and CDR2 (germline): KGHSH, LQKENI. With V trimmed by 4 bases and J by 8 bases, 12 bases remained unmatched.

V and J are TRBV3-1 (or the pseudogene TRBV3-2) and TRBJ2-7, with 7 positions matching TRBD2. After removal of 1 base from V and 2 bases from J, the junction contained 8 bases not matched to a gene. This CDR3 contains 16 residues. The germline gives CDR1 LGHDT, CDR2 YNNKEL (reference sequence). As DNA, the CDR3 is TGTGCCAGCAGCCAAGTGGCTAGCGGCTATCCCTACGAGCAGTACTTC. Its translation is CASSQVASGYPYEQYF.

The J gene is TRBJ1-1, the V gene TRBV2, with D hard to call. Trimming shortened V by 11 bases and J by 1 base, and 14 bases separated the two germline ends. CDR1 SNHLY and CDR2 FYNNEI come from the germline V gene. The CDR3 consists of 13 residues. Written as DNA, the CDR3 is TGTGCCGGCTCGGTAGCGGCGAACACTGAAGCTTTCTTT. This codes for CAGSVAANTEAFF.

This chain links TRBV20-1 with TRBJ1-4, with D possibly matching TRBD1 (5 bases). The CDR3 is made up of 15 amino acids. The germline gives CDR1 DFQATT, CDR2 SNEGSKA (reference sequence). Trimming cost V 3 bases and J 8 bases, with 19 bases left between them. For the CDR3, the DNA is TGCAGTGCTAGTTTGAGGGGACTAGCTGGCGAAAAACTGTTTTTT. It encodes CSASLRGLAGEKLFF.

CDR3: CASSVGQGEDGELFF. CDR3 sequence (DNA): TGTGCCAGCAGTGTCGGACAGGGGGAGGACGGGGAGCTGTTTTTT. The J gene is TRBJ2-2, the V gene TRBV2; TRBD1 matches 10 bases. After removal of 4 bases from V and 7 bases from J, the junction contained 6 bases not matched to a gene. Germline loops: CDR1 SNHLY, CDR2 FYNNEI. The CDR3 contains 15 residues.

In its sample, this clone was seen once. The rearrangement links TRBV5-1 to TRBJ1-4; 7 positions agree with TRBD1. The V segment lost 0 bases and the J segment 7 bases; nucleotides outside the gene matches: 9. This CDR3 contains 16 residues. Germline CDR1 and CDR2: SGHRS and YFSETQ. DNA of the CDR3: TGCGCCAGCAGCTTGGGTTTTTCGGCAGGGGGTGAAAAACTGTTTTTT. It codes for CASSLGFSAGGEKLFF.

The J gene is TRBJ1-5, the V gene TRBV6-5; 8 bases map to TRBD1. V was pared by 8 bases and J by 6 bases, with 9 bases of the junction left unmatched. Germline values: CDR1 MNHEY, CDR2 SVGAGI. The CDR3 runs to 14 residues. CDR3: CASLKDRGGQPQHF. The CDR3 DNA reads TGTGCCAGCCTGAAAGACAGGGGCGGTCAGCCCCAGCATTTT.

This clone came up once. The chain uses TRBV2 and TRBJ2-7; no clear D. The CDR3 is 16 amino acids. CDR1 SNHLY and CDR2 FYNNEI come from the germline V gene. The V gene lost 7 bases and the J gene lost 4 bases, with 23 bases spanning the gap. CDR3: CASTPSGFLTRYEQYF. As DNA, the CDR3 is TGTGCCAGCACCCCCTCCGGTTTCCTTACTCGGTACGAGCAGTACTTC.